This T cell receptor (beta chain) is drawn from a study of cytomegalovirus exposure and HLA in healthy donors. Germline CDR1 is LGHNA and CDR2 is YNFKEQ. The CDR3 spans 15 residues. The junction had 4 bases not matched to a gene; V was cut back by 0 bases and J by 4 bases. A multiplex PCR was run with 60 Vbeta primers and 13 Jbeta primers. Only in-frame clones appear in the TCRdb table, and some are missing; sequencing was by immunoSEQ multiplex PCR. The sample holds under 200,000 clones, around 80% seen once. Healthy bone marrow donors made up the donors. Source material: PBMCs. The source of this sequence is a woman aged 25-40 years in good health and CMV-seropositive. The chain combines TRBV4-2 with TRBJ2-7, with TRBD2 matching 9 bases. The CDR3 region is CASSQDTRGGYEQYF. The CDR3 DNA sequence: TGTGCCAGCAGCCAAGATACGCGGGGGGGGTACGAGCAGTACTTC.